This T cell receptor beta chain is drawn from a study of cytomegalovirus exposure and HLA in healthy donors (dated by TCRdb to between 2016 and 2019). Study-level background: An earlier analysis of a few hundred of the donors reported 276 Gb of sequence data and 90 million to 120 million unique TCR beta sequences obtained from some 170 million T cells. Roughly 300 gigabases of sequencing data and around 80 million unique TCR sequences made up an early release that covered several hundred HLA-typed donors. In a later analysis, previously published TCR beta repertoires from about 670 donors were re-analyzed and high-resolution HLA genotyping was added so that TCR occurrence patterns could be studied. Rather than using new phenotypic data, the later analysis identified candidate immune exposures from TCR beta sequences and from how often those sequences occurred across donors. The study combined high-throughput TCR immunosequencing, statistical association of individual TCRs with disease status, and machine learning to predict cytomegalovirus infection status. Of the roughly 400 genotyped donors, about 80% fell in the genetic ancestry cluster associated with self-reported Caucasian donors. All discovery cohort repertoires had been generated on a single sequencing platform. In an earlier analysis of a few hundred of the donors, high-throughput TCR beta sequencing was used to judge whether each TCR beta V gene segment behaved as functional or pseudogenic. Along with the roughly 670-subject first cohort, a separate validation cohort of over a hundred different subjects was used. Class I and class II HLA loci were covered by the typing at four-digit resolution. In a later genetic analysis, genome-wide SNP genotypes for about 65% of the roughly 670 donors were used, and that subset was treated as a discovery cohort. The aim of the study was to test whether cataloging public T cell receptors could identify signatures of past pathogen exposure. Roughly 5 DR-DQ haplotypes were treated as single units for association and clustering because of strong linkage in the cohort. Donor age, sex, ethnicity and CMV serostatus were compiled together with the repertoire data. On average, roughly 250,000 unique TCR beta nucleotide sequences were sequenced per donor among more than 350 genotyped donors of the cohort, with roughly 18% of those sequences being non-productive. Typing coverage differed by locus: A, B, C, DRB1 and DQB1 were typed in roughly 620-630 donors, DQA1 in 522, DPA1 in roughly 590, and DPB1 in approximately 450. The study used immunosequencing to profile the T cell repertoires of approximately 640 subjects and linked those repertoires to cytomegalovirus serostatus.

The library was made by the immunoSEQ multiplex PCR assay. A mixture of 60 forward primers for TCR Vbeta segments and 13 reverse primers for TCR Jbeta segments was used in the multiplex PCR. Amplification of the CDR3 region of rearranged TCR beta genes was performed with a multiplex PCR assay on genomic DNA. On the Illumina HiSeq System, the amplified TCR beta libraries were sequenced as 87-base-pair reads. The study's own analysis went as follows. A later analysis counted about 82 million unique TCR beta chains across the 640 or so repertoires, and about 10 million of these chains were shared by at least two donors. To remove PCR and sequencing errors, raw reads were error-corrected and collapsed into unique sequences using a nearest-neighbor algorithm that merged closely related sequences. CDR3 sequences were aligned to IMGT reference sequences to assign V, D and J gene segments. Each retained sequence needed at least a six-nucleotide match to both a V gene segment and a J gene segment. Rearrangements were called productive when the CDR3 lacked stop codons and stayed in frame with V and J; all others were non-productive. Following IMGT convention, CDR3 was defined as the stretch from the second conserved V-encoded cysteine to the conserved J-encoded phenylalanine. Sequences without an unambiguous match to a single V gene segment were excluded from the earlier analysis of 450 to 750 of the donors. An earlier analysis of 587 of the donors called V segments functional above 56.7% productive rearrangements and segregating when the between-donor standard deviation exceeded 5%. To diagnose cytomegalovirus status from the catalog of TCR beta chain sequences, a statistical classification framework was built. V and J gene assignment, in a later analysis, came from comparing TCR nucleotide sequences with IMGT/GENE-DB human TR gene sequences. In a later analysis, CDR3 sequences and most-parsimonious VDJ recombination scenarios were assigned using the TCRdist pipeline. In a later analysis, every TCR beta chain was defined by the combination of its CDR3 amino acid sequence and its V-gene family, and reads without a unique V-gene family were dropped. A later analysis removed 550 to 700 highly shared, low-generation-probability nucleotide sequences to deal with suspected cross-contamination and a sequencing artifact. In a later analysis, a clonal expansion index was calculated for each public chain from normalized within-repertoire ranks of inferred template counts. Generation probabilities in a later analysis came from a VDJ recombination model fitted to out-of-frame rearrangements, and those results were checked against IGoR. A later analysis scored TCR-TCR, TCR-HLA and TCR-CMV co-occurrence with hypergeometric tests, applying a repertoire-size bias correction to TCR pairs. A later analysis estimated false discovery rates by permuting HLA or CMV assignments 20 times. In a later analysis, co-occurring TCRs were grouped using DBSCAN, and TCRdist sequence similarity was added for clustering within HLA-allele-positive subsets. Co-occurrence clustering excluded repertoires with fewer than 30,000 or more than 120,000 public chains, plus five with anomalous nucleotide sharing. The immuneACCESS repertoire file appears here via TCRdb, limited to in-frame rearrangements. These files lack a portion of the clones; in checked studies, under half of the deficit traces to unresolved V genes, and the cause of the others is not known. From that table come the V and J calls and clone size; the DNA was used to work out D and trimming. Within this sample are 130,000 or so clones, with around nine tenths of them counted one time only. Together, the top ten hold 5.2% of the sample.

The germline V gene specifies MDHEN as CDR1 and SYDVKM as CDR2. Trimming accounts for 8 bases at V and 10 bases at J, while the number of junction bases matched to no gene is 14. The CDR3 measures 15 amino acids from cysteine to phenylalanine. The retained sequence is limited to the CDR3, 45 bases, with the frame set at the first base. Findings and caveats that apply to the study as a whole: A cluster of highly shared sequence variants was judged likely to represent a technical artifact of the sequencing pipeline. A later analysis reported that several top co-occurrence clusters appeared linked to parvovirus B19, influenza, CMV and Epstein-Barr virus. In vitro tests confirmed that a few of the cytomegalovirus-associated TCR beta chains recognize cytomegalovirus antigens. The only immune exposure information available for the cohort was CMV serostatus. Compared with the approximately 600-donor mean, donors in an Asian-associated ancestry cluster had fewer N-insertions in productive TCRs, according to a later genetic analysis. A total of fewer than 200 TCR beta chains were listed by the study as associated with cytomegalovirus. Because counts were too low, seventeen rarely observed V segments, including chromosome 9 orphons, were excluded from the earlier analysis of several hundred of the donors. According to a later analysis, TCR association rates differed among HLA loci, with DRB1 alleles showing the most associated TCRs and HLA-C alleles showing the fewest. In an earlier analysis of approximately 600 of the donors, most TCR beta V segments were observed in productive rearrangements about 87% or about 30% of the time, broadly matching IMGT annotations. When HLA alleles, especially DR and DQ, strongly co-occurred, TCR associations were difficult to assign to individual alleles. A further reported finding was that TCR beta sequences accurately predicted the HLA-A and HLA-B alleles for most subjects in the first cohort. Most TCR sequences were observed very rarely across donors, whereas some public TCRs were present in many individuals. A later analysis associated 17,000 or so TCR beta sequences with specific HLA alleles at a false discovery rate of 0.05. Correlated functional status among segregating V segments might be attributable to linkage disequilibrium, but an unknown experimental factor could not be ruled out. The authors suggested that the approach could potentially be extended to other disease states and immunological phenotypes. Because the 87-base-pair reads could not distinguish some IMGT-functional V segments, including TRBV6-2 and TRBV6-3, those segments were excluded. In a later analysis, most CMV-associated TCR beta chains were found to appear HLA-restricted, with HLA associations seemingly driven largely by CMV exposure. This cohort had only TCR beta chains sequenced, and the lack of alpha or paired-chain data limited which features could be detected. In both the original and validation cohorts, the classifier was reported to diagnose cytomegalovirus status with high specificity and sensitivity. Roughly uniform sequencing depth across donors was assumed in presence/absence analyses, although this assumption may not hold. Because some donors lacked HLA typing at each locus, the association tests relied only on the typed subset. In a later analysis, HLA-associated TCR beta chains showed more clonal expansion and lower generation probabilities than non-associated chains that were equally common. An association between a missense DCLRE1C variant and V-gene and J-gene trimming of TCR beta chains was found in a later genetic analysis and replicated in an independent cohort.

Comments on this clone: Its cognate antigen has yet to be identified. One base away there is no much larger clone; base qualities are not given.

In total, over 600 healthy bone marrow donors made up the cohort. At the time of sampling, every cohort member was nominally healthy, though immune exposures that went unrecorded were likely present. The donor was CMV seronegative and was included in the group of under 450 seronegative cohort members. A peripheral blood sample was provided by each donor, and peripheral blood mononuclear cells were used for TCR beta sequencing. The Qiagen DNeasy Blood Extraction Kit was used to extract genomic DNA from the blood cell samples. Specimen: PBMCs. The receptor was isolated from a woman in her 30s in good health and CMV-seronegative. Recombination linked TRBV28 to TRBJ2-1, and TRBD2 aligns with 10 junction nucleotides. DNA sequence: TGTGCCAGCCACGTGGGGGCTAGCGGGAGAGGGGAGCAGTTCTTC. This is translated as CASHVGASGRGEQFF.